The clone carrying this T cell receptor beta chain was seen a few times. The sample originates from a study of human T cells and chemical hapten exposure. TCRdb re-called the RACE reads through MiXCR, storing one row per CDR3 protein. The sample shows 380,000 or so distinct CDR3 sequences, about 5.4% of them seen only once. The CDR3 loop spans 14 amino acids. The trim removed 5 bases at V and 2 bases at J, leaving 5 bases unmatched. Germline CDR1 and CDR2: SEHNR and FQNEAQ (reference sequence). The time point here: pre-sensitization, week 0. Treatment noted: therapeutic diphenylcyclopropenone sensitization with weekly scalp DPC.

V usage is TRBV7-9 and J usage is TRBJ1-2; TRBD1 matches 7 bases. The clonotype comes from a woman aged 18-29 years with alopecia areata. Some clones in this sample may be carry-over from other donors' samples. Sequencing used whole blood, obtained in connection with sensitization to the hapten diphenylcyclopropenone (DPC). CDR3 residues: CASSQGQKNYGYTF. Here the CDR3 DNA reads TGTGCCAGCAGCCAGGGACAGAAGAACTATGGCTACACCTTC.